Listed here are 30 T cell receptor beta chains from one sample, sequenced in a study of glioma-infiltrating T cells after dendritic cell vaccination. Produced via immunoSEQ multiplex PCR; TCRdb's table is partial and in-frame only. The data hold about 92,000 clones, with 85% to 90% observed a single time. The sample consisted of blood, taken before dendritic cell vaccination. These receptors were taken from a human donor with glioblastoma.

J is TRBJ2-6 and V is TRBV27; D possibly corresponds to TRBD2 (5 bases). The germline V gene has CDR1 MNHEY and CDR2 SMNVEV (reference sequence). Trimming took off 5 bases at V and 5 bases at J, with 10 bases between the two ends. CDR3 length equals 14 residues. CDR3 amino acids: CASSPPGRANVLTF. DNA of the CDR3: TGTGCCAGCAGTCCTCCCGGGAGGGCCAACGTCCTGACTTTC.

The V gene is TRBV6-5, the J gene TRBJ1-3, with TRBD1 as a possible D gene (5 bases). Trimming took off 6 bases at V and 2 bases at J, with 11 bases between the two ends. Germline V CDR1 and CDR2: MNHEY, SVGAGI. The CDR3 spans 14 residues. In DNA form, the CDR3 reads TGTGCCAGCAGCTCCTTAGGGGCTGGAAACACCATATATTTT. Translated, it gives CASSSLGAGNTIYF.

The chain is built from TRBV14 and TRBJ2-4, with TRBD1 matching over 8 bases. Per germline, CDR1 SGHDN and CDR2 FVKESK. This CDR3 has 13 amino acids. Germline trimming cut 3 bases from V and 9 bases from J; bases unmatched to any gene: 4. The CDR3 coding sequence is TGTGCCAGCAGCCACCGGACAGGGCCCATTCAGTACTTC. It translates to CASSHRTGPIQYF.

This chain uses TRBV9 with TRBJ2-3, with 15 bases matching TRBD2. J lost 6 bases, V lost 0 bases, and 5 bases had no gene match. CDR1 and CDR2 from the germline V gene are SGDLS and YYNGEE. This CDR3 is built from 17 residues. The CDR3 nucleotides read TGTGCCAGCAGCGTAGCGGGACTAGCGGGGGGCCAGGATACGCAGTATTTT. This translates into CASSVAGLAGGQDTQYF.

The chain is built from TRBV5-5 and TRBJ2-7, with D possibly matching TRBD2 (5 bases). Trimming took off 4 bases at V and 0 bases at J, with 14 bases between the two ends. Germline CDR1 and CDR2: SGHKS and YYEKEE (reference sequence). The CDR3 extends over 15 amino acids. The CDR3 sequence: CASSAGLVSSYEQYF. CDR3 nucleotides: TGTGCCAGCAGCGCCGGACTGGTGAGCTCCTACGAGCAGTACTTC.

This chain links TRBV7-9 with TRBJ2-1; D call uncertain. This CDR3 comprises 15 residues. V gave up 3 bases and J gave up 0 bases, with 9 bases separating them. The germline V gene has CDR1 SEHNR and CDR2 FQNEAQ (reference sequence). The CDR3 here is CASSLSSGSYNEQFF. In DNA form, the CDR3 reads TGTGCCAGCAGCTTGAGTTCGGGCTCCTACAATGAGCAGTTCTTC.

The rearrangement uses TRBV18 and TRBJ1-3; the match to TRBD1 covers 7 bases. Germline V gene sequence: CDR1 KGHSH, CDR2 LQKENI. CDR3 size: 14 residues. V gave up 6 bases and J gave up 3 bases; unmatched junction bases: 5. DNA of the CDR3: TGTGCCAGCTCGGAGGGGGCAAGTGGAAACACCATATATTTT. Its protein is CASSEGASGNTIYF.

This chain joins TRBV7-3 and TRBJ2-1, with 10 bases fitting TRBD2. The CDR3 contains 15 residues. The germline V gene encodes CDR1 SGHTA and CDR2 FQGTGA. Losses at the gene ends were 4 bases for V and 12 bases for J; bases not matched to a gene: 12. As DNA, the CDR3 is TGTGCCAGCAGCTACGGATCTAGCGGGGGCTCCCGGCAGTTCTTC. It encodes CASSYGSSGGSRQFF.

This clone has just one count. CDR3 coding DNA: TGCGCCAGCAGCCAAGAACCGGCTCAGACTAGCGGGGTTTACAATGAGCAGTTCTTC. Its translation: CASSQEPAQTSGVYNEQFF. V is TRBV4-3 and J is TRBJ2-1, with TRBD2 matching 11 bases. This CDR3 spans 19 amino acids. After removal of 0 bases from V and 4 bases from J, the junction contained 11 bases not matched to a gene. Germline CDR1 LGHNA, CDR2 YSLEER.

In its sample, this clone was seen many times. The genes are TRBV6-6 and TRBJ1-2; tentative D call: TRBD1 (5 bases). The CDR3 is 13 residues long. V dropped 5 bases and J dropped 5 bases, with 12 bases sitting between them. CDR1 MNHNY and CDR2 SVGAGI come from the germline V gene (reference sequence). The CDR3, as DNA: TGTGCCAGCAGTCGTGCGGGACTTTATGGCTACACCTTC. Residues: CASSRAGLYGYTF.

The gene calls are TRBV19 and TRBJ1-4, with D perhaps matching TRBD1 (6 bases). Per germline, CDR1 LNHDA and CDR2 SQIVND (reference sequence). The CDR3 is 17 residues long. V lost 7 bases to trimming and J lost 0 bases, with 18 bases between them. The CDR3 DNA sequence: TGTGCCAGTACCAGGGGATGGGGGGGTGCAACTAATGAAAAACTGTTTTTT. Translation gives CASTRGWGGATNEKLFF.

This clone was recorded only once. This chain links TRBV14 with TRBJ1-6; 7 bases are shared with TRBD1. The CDR3 sequence is 16 residues long. Losses at the gene ends were 2 bases for V and 5 bases for J; bases not matched to a gene: 6. Germline CDR1 and CDR2: SGHDN and FVKESK. The CDR3 DNA reads as TGTGCCAGCAGCCAATCAGGACAGGCGAATAATTCACCCCTCCACTTT. It encodes CASSQSGQANNSPLHF.

The chain couples TRBV28 to TRBJ1-5, with a possible D match to TRBD1 (6 bases). Germline V gene data show CDR1 as MDHEN and CDR2 as SYDVKM. The CDR3 spans 16 residues. Deletions cut 2 bases from V and 2 bases from J, with 13 bases between. The CDR3 region is CASSLPRRTGNQPQHF. The CDR3 coding sequence is TGTGCCAGCAGTTTACCACGCCGGACAGGCAATCAGCCCCAGCATTTT. The whole variable domain, filled in from reference TRBV28 and TRBJ1-5, reads DVKVTQSSRYLVKRTGEKVFLECVQDMDHENMFWYRQDPGLGLRLIYFSYDVKMKEKGDIPEGYSVSREKKERFSLILESASTNQTSMYLCASSLPRRTGNQPQHFGDGTRLSIL.

The chain carries TRBV4-1 and TRBJ1-1; weak D call: TRBD1 (5 bases). Looked up from germline, CDR1 is MGHRA and CDR2 is YSYEKL. V dropped 1 base and J dropped 1 base, with 10 bases sitting between them. CDR3 length equals 15 residues. The CDR3: CASSQVAGGNTEAFF. The CDR3 DNA is TGCGCCAGCAGCCAAGTCGCCGGGGGGAACACTGAAGCTTTCTTT.

This clone was observed a single time. V and J are TRBV21-1 and TRBJ2-7; the table gives TRBD2 as D, unverified against the DNA. TRBV21-1 is a known pseudogene. The CDR3 is 15 residues long. CDR3 residues: CASSKSGIKSYEQYF. The CDR3 DNA reads TGTGCCAGCAGCAAATCGGGTATAAAATCCTACGAGCAGTACTTC.

The chain is built from TRBV7-9 and TRBJ1-1, with 8 positions matching TRBD1. Unmatched junction bases numbered 2, after V lost 3 bases and J lost 5 bases. Germline loops: CDR1 SEHNR, CDR2 FQNEAQ (reference sequence). The length of the CDR3 is 13 residues. The CDR3: CASSFRGRTEAFF. For the CDR3, the DNA is TGTGCCAGCAGCTTCAGGGGGCGTACTGAAGCTTTCTTT.

This chain links TRBV2 with TRBJ2-1; D is undetermined. This CDR3 spans 14 amino acids. Per the germline V gene, CDR1 is SNHLY and CDR2 is FYNNEI. Trimming stripped 7 bases from V and 7 bases from J, with 17 bases between. This CDR3 is CASTLLLLANEQFF. In DNA, the CDR3 is TGTGCCAGCACTTTGTTGCTTTTAGCTAATGAGCAGTTCTTC.

The rearrangement uses TRBV7-3 and TRBJ2-5; D ambiguous. The germline gives CDR1 SGHTA, CDR2 FQGTGA. V lost 5 bases and J lost 4, with 11 bases in between. CDR3 length: 13 residues. The CDR3 here is CASSPSNGETQYF. Written as DNA, the CDR3 is TGTGCCAGCAGCCCATCTAATGGAGAGACCCAGTACTTC. Based on the CDR3 plus reference TRBV7-3 and TRBJ2-5, the full variable domain is GAGVSQTPSNKVTEKGKYVELRCDPISGHTALYWYRQSLGQGPEFLIYFQGTGAADDSGLPNDRFFAVRPEGSVSTLKIQRTERGDSAVYLCASSPSNGETQYFGPGTRLLVL.

V gene TRBV5-5 combines with J gene TRBJ2-7; TRBD1 matches 11 bases. Trimming took 4 bases from V and 3 from J; bases not matched to a gene: 6. In germline, CDR1 is SGHKS, CDR2 YYEKEE (reference sequence). The length of the CDR3 is 15 residues. Here the CDR3 DNA reads TGTGCCAGCAGCGTAACCGGGACAGGGGGCTACGAGCAGTACTTC. Translating it yields CASSVTGTGGYEQYF. Based on the CDR3 plus reference TRBV5-5 and TRBJ2-7, the full variable domain is DAGVTQSPTHLIKTRGQQVTLRCSPISGHKSVSWYQQVLGQGPQFIFQYYEKEERGRGNFPDRFSARQFPNYSSELNVNALLLGDSALYLCASSVTGTGGYEQYFGPGTRLTVT.

V and J are TRBV5-1 and TRBJ1-5; D may be TRBD1 (5 bases). Germline V gives CDR1 SGHRS, CDR2 YFSETQ. There are 15 residues in the CDR3. V lost 1 base to trimming and J lost 0 bases, with 8 bases between them. CDR3 DNA: TGCGCCAGCAGCTTGCTAGGGGATAGCAATCAGCCCCAGCATTTT. Translated: CASSLLGDSNQPQHF.

The V call is TRBV19, the J call TRBJ2-2; perhaps TRBD1 as D (7 bases). V lost 7 bases, J lost 4 bases, and 16 bases lay in between. Germline CDR1 and CDR2: LNHDA and SQIVND (reference sequence). CDR3 size: 15 residues. CDR3 loop: CASTRTGGSTGELFF. For the CDR3, the DNA is TGTGCCAGTACCCGGACAGGAGGGAGCACCGGGGAGCTGTTTTTT. Together with reference TRBV19 and TRBJ2-2, the CDR3 gives the full variable domain: DGGITQSPKYLFRKEGQNVTLSCEQNLNHDAMYWYRQDPGQGLRLIYYSQIVNDFQKGDIAEGYSVSREKKESFPLTVTSAQKNPTAFYLCASTRTGGSTGELFFGEGSRLTVL.

This chain uses TRBV5-6 with TRBJ2-7; D might be TRBD2 (6 bases). V gave up 0 bases and J gave up 4 bases, with 11 bases separating them. The CDR3 consists of 14 residues. Per germline, CDR1 SGHDT and CDR2 YYEEEE. CDR3 amino acids: CASSLGGTGYEQYF. The CDR3 nucleotides read TGTGCCAGCAGCTTGGGTGGGACTGGGTACGAGCAGTACTTC.

This clone has a handful of counts. DNA for the CDR3: TGCGCCAGCAGCCAAGGACCGACAGGCTATGGCTACACCTTC. Residues: CASSQGPTGYGYTF. The chain employs TRBV4-3 and TRBJ1-2, with D maybe TRBD1 (6 bases). Deletions cut 1 base from V and 4 bases from J, with 10 bases between. Germline values: CDR1 LGHNA, CDR2 YSLEER. The CDR3 totals 14 residues.

This clone occurred once. The gene calls are TRBV5-1 and TRBJ2-7; the match to TRBD2 covers 8 bases. This CDR3 is built from 12 residues. Trimming at V came to 4 bases and at J to 4 bases, leaving 1 base not matched to a gene. Looked up from germline, CDR1 is SGHRS and CDR2 is YFSETQ. DNA of the CDR3: TGCGCCAGCAGCCGGGAGGGTTACGAGCAGTACTTC. Its translation: CASSREGYEQYF.

The DNA of the CDR3 is TGTGCCAGCAGTTTAGAAGCGGGAGGGCTGGAAGGTACGCAGTATTTT. Protein: CASSLEAGGLEGTQYF. The chain is built from TRBV6-5 and TRBJ2-3; 10 bases align to TRBD2. The CDR3 loop spans 16 amino acids. CDR1 and CDR2 (germline): MNHEY, SVGAGI. The trim removed 4 bases at V and 8 bases at J, leaving 12 bases unmatched.

V and J are TRBV28 and TRBJ1-2; 10 bases line up with TRBD1. Germline V gene sequence: CDR1 MDHEN, CDR2 SYDVKM. The J segment lost 4 bases and the V segment lost 6 bases, leaving 8 bases of the junction unmatched. The length of the CDR3 is 15 residues. This CDR3 reads CASRATDRGLYGYTF. CDR3 nucleotide sequence: TGTGCCAGCAGGGCCACCGACAGGGGGCTCTATGGCTACACCTTC.

This chain joins TRBV25-1 and TRBJ1-5, with D unclear. V was trimmed by 6 bases and J by 2 bases, leaving 11 bases between them. The germline CDR1 and CDR2 sequences are MGHDK and SYGVNS. The CDR3 length is 14 residues. Here the CDR3 reads CASRDSVGNQPQHF. CDR3 bases: TGTGCCAGCAGGGACTCAGTGGGCAATCAGCCCCAGCATTTT.

The CDR3 bases are TGTGCCAGCTCACCATATTCACAGGGTGGGAAACACAATGAGCAGTTCTTC. Protein sequence: CASSPYSQGGKHNEQFF. This chain connects TRBV18 to TRBJ2-1; possible D gene TRBD1, 6 bases. V lost 2 bases, J lost 5 bases, and 19 bases lay in between. Germline CDR1 reads KGHSH; CDR2 reads LQKENI. The CDR3 extends over 17 amino acids. The full variable domain, with the rest looked up from reference TRBV18 and TRBJ2-1, is NAGVMQNPRHLVRRRGQEARLRCSPMKGHSHVYWYRQLPEEGLKFMVYLQKENIIDESGMPKERFSAEFPKEGPSILRIQQVVRGDSAAYFCASSPYSQGGKHNEQFFGPGTRLTVL.

This chain joins TRBV18 and TRBJ1-1; D call uncertain. CDR3 length: 15 amino acids. V was shortened by 2 bases and J by 1 base, with 11 bases between the two germline ends. Germline values: CDR1 KGHSH, CDR2 LQKENI. CDR3 in DNA: TGTGCCAGCTCACCATGGACGGGGTCGAACACTGAAGCTTTCTTT. This encodes CASSPWTGSNTEAFF. The entire variable domain, with the rest obtained from reference TRBV18 and TRBJ1-1, is as follows: NAGVMQNPRHLVRRRGQEARLRCSPMKGHSHVYWYRQLPEEGLKFMVYLQKENIIDESGMPKERFSAEFPKEGPSILRIQQVVRGDSAAYFCASSPWTGSNTEAFFGQGTRLTVV.

The chain couples TRBV7-8 to TRBJ1-5; the D gene is possibly TRBD1 (6 bases). V lost 2 bases and J lost 5, with 13 bases in between. Looked up from germline, CDR1 is SGHVS and CDR2 is FQNEAQ. The CDR3 spans 15 residues. The CDR3 is CASSLWGQVDQPQHF. Written as DNA, the CDR3 is TGTGCCAGCAGCTTATGGGGGCAGGTCGATCAGCCCCAGCATTTT.